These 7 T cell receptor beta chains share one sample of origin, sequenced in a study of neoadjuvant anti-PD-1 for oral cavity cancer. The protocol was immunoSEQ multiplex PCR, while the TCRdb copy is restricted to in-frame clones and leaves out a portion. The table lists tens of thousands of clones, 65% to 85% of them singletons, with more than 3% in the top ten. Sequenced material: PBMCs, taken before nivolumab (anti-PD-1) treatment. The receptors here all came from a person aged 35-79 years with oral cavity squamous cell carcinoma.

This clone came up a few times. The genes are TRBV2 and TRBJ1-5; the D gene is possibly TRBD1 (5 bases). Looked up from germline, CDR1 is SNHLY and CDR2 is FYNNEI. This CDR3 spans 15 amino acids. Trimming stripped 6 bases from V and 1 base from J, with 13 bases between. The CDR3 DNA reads TGTGCCAGCAGGGGGACGGGGGGGAGCAATCAGCCCCAGCATTTT. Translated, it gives CASRGTGGSNQPQHF.

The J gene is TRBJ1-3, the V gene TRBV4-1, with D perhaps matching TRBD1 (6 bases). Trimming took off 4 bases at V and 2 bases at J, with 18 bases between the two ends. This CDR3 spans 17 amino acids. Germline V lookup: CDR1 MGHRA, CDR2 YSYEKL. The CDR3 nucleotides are TGCGCCAGCAGCCCACCCGGGGGCAGGGGAACTGGAAACACCATATATTTT. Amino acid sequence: CASSPPGGRGTGNTIYF.

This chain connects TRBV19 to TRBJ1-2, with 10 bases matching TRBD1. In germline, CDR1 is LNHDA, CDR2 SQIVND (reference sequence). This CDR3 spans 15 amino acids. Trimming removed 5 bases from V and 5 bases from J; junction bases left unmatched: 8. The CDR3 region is CASSLGTGDFYGYTF. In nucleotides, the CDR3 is TGTGCCAGTAGTCTGGGGACAGGGGACTTTTATGGCTACACCTTC.

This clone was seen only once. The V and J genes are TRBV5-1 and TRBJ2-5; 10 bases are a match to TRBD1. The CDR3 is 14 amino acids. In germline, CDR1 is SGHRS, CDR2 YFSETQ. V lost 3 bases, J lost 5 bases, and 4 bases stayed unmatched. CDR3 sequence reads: CASSSGQGVETQYF. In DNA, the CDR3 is TGCGCCAGCAGCTCAGGACAGGGGGTTGAGACCCAGTACTTC.

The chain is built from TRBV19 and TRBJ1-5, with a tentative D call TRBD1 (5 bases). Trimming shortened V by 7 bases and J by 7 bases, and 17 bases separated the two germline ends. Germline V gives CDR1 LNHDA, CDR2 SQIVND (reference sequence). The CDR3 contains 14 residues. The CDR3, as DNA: TGTGCCAGTACCTGGGGCGACAGTGTGCAGCCCCAGCATTTT. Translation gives CASTWGDSVQPQHF.

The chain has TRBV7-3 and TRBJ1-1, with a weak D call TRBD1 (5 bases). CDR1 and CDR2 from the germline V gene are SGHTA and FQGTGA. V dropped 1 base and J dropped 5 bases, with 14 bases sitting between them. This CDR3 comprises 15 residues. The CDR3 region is CASSLNPGPSTEAFF. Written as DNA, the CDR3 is TGTGCCAGCAGCTTAAATCCGGGGCCGTCTACTGAAGCTTTCTTT.

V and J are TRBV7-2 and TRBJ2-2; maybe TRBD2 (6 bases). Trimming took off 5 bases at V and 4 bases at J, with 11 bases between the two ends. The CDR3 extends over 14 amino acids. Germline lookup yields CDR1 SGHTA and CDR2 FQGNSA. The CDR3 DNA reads TGTGCCAGCAGCCATCAGGGAGGCACCGGGGAGCTGTTTTTT. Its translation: CASSHQGGTGELFF.